The rows below give T cell receptor beta chains drawn from one sample of a study of identifying expanded T cells in peripheral blood. Clones were sequenced by immunoSEQ multiplex PCR, and TCRdb holds only the in-frame ones, with some missing. This sample carries around 85,000 clones, over 75% of them seen once, and the ten largest clones take 2.5% to 3.5%. Material for sequencing was blood. These receptors were taken from a person aged 18 to 75 in good health. Both conserved end residues are part of each CDR3. D genes are given only for firm matches. Size is stated for part of the rows, as once, few or many counts, or as a class when the clone is expanded.

TRBV5-6	TRBJ2-1	-	-	CASSRFGGDEQFF	TGTGCCAGCAGCAGATTCGGAGGGGACGAGCAGTTCTTC
TRBV18	TRBJ2-7	once	TRBD1	CASSTGTAYEQYF	TGTGCCAGCTCGACCGGGACAGCCTACGAGCAGTACTTC
TRBV18	TRBJ2-7	-	-	CASSPVNGGAYEQYF	TGTGCCAGCTCACCCGTTAACGGCGGGGCCTACGAGCAGTACTTC
TRBV28	TRBJ2-5	-	-	CASSTQGGSKTQYF	TGTGCCAGCAGCACCCAGGGGGGTTCAAAGACCCAGTACTTC
TRBV4-1	TRBJ2-3	-	-	CASSQVRDTQYF	TGCGCCAGCAGCCAAGTACGGGATACGCAGTATTTT
TRBV7-2	TRBJ1-4	-	TRBD1	CASSLRGQAGEKLFF	TGTGCCAGCAGCTTAAGAGGACAGGCTGGGGAAAAACTGTTTTTT
TRBV6-1	TRBJ2-1	-	-	CASGWETYNEQFF	TGTGCCAGCGGGTGGGAGACATACAATGAGCAGTTCTTC
TRBV19	TRBJ2-6	-	-	CASTLDTAGANVLTF	TGTGCCAGTACCTTGGACACCGCTGGGGCCAACGTCCTGACTTTC
TRBV5-1	TRBJ1-4	few	-	CASSLREGAEKLFF	TGCGCCAGCAGCTTGAGGGAAGGGGCTGAAAAACTGTTTTTT
TRBV19	TRBJ2-3	-	TRBD2	CASSLLAGDTDTQYF	TGTGCCAGTAGCTTGCTTGCGGGGGACACAGATACGCAGTATTTT
TRBV7-6	TRBJ1-6	once	-	CASSSLAPPDNSPLHF	TGTGCCAGCAGCTCACTTGCCCCACCTGATAATTCACCCCTCCACTTT
TRBV15	TRBJ2-7	once	-	CATSEESGEYEQYF	TGTGCCACCAGCGAGGAGAGCGGCGAATACGAGCAGTACTTC
TRBV11-3	TRBJ2-7	-	-	CASSLVDNEQYF	TGTGCCAGCAGCTTAGTCGACAACGAGCAGTACTTC
TRBV2	TRBJ1-4	-	-	CASSELGTKYLTNEKLFF	TGTGCCAGCAGTGAATTGGGGACGAAGTACTTAACTAATGAAAAACTGTTTTTT
TRBV9	TRBJ1-1	-	-	CASSVAGGGTEAFF	TGTGCCAGCAGCGTAGCTGGAGGGGGCACTGAAGCTTTCTTT
TRBV10-2	TRBJ1-5	many	-	CASSVEGGQPQHF	TGCGCCAGCAGTGTAGAGGGTGGGCAGCCCCAGCATTTT